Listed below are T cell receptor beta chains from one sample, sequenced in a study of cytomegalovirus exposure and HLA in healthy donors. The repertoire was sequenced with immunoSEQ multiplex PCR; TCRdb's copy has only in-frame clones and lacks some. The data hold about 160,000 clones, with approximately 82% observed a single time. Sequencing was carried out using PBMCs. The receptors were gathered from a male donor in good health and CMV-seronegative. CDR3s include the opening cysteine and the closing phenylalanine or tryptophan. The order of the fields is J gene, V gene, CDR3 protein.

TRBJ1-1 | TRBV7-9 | CSSSGQLNTEAFF
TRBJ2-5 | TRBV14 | CASSQPPGLFLQETQYF
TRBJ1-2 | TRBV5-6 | CASSLTGTGYTF
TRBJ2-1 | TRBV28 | CASLGTGIMFF
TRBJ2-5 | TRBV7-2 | CASRGLAGGRETQYF
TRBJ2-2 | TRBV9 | CASSVRPEPNTGELFF
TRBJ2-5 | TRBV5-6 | CASSLWGEATQYF
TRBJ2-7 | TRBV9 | CASSYGPGQGKDEQYF
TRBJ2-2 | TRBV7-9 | CASSPGQGAGELFF
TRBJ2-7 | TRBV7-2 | CASSFSGRGYEQYF
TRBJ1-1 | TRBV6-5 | CASSSTGLGAEAFF
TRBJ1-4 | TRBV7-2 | CASSLRAGGGEKLFF
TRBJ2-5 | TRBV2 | CASSYTRVETQYF
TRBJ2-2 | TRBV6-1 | CASSSLGANTGELFF
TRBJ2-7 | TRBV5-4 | CASSFDRIYEQYF
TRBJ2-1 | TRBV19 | CASSIGGQLNEQFF
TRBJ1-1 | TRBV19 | CASSPWGEKNTEAFF
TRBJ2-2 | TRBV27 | CASSPGQGTGELFF
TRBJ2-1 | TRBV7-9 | CASSLDSGDEQFF
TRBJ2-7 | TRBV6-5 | CASSRDRGLEQYF
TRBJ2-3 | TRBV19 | CASTDMRITDTQYF
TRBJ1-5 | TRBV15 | CATSRDLPQPQHF
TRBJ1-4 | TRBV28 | CASSLFGGQGRGEKLFF
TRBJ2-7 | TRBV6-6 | CASSSDSPYEQYF
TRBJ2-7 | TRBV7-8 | CASSLNLAPRAYGEQYF
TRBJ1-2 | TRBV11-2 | CASSLGVGTLNYGDTF
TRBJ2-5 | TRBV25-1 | CASSEYGAGETQYF
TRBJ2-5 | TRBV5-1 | CASRGGRETQYF
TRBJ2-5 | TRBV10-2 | CASSGLAGVGTQYF
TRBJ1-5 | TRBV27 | CASSLRFGGSQPQHF
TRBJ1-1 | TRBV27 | CASALGTGGSSTEAFF
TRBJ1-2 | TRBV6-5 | CASSRGQSDYGYTF
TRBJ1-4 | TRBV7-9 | CAGRQGEKLFF
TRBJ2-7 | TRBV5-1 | CASSLGQGPLYEQYF
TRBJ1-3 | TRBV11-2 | CASSSLPRGQGNTIYF
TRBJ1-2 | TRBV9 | CASGPQGPYGYTF
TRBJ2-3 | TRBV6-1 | CASSEAPGPRDTQYF
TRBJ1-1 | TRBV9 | CASSSHPAGTEAFF